This T cell receptor beta chain was identified in a study of shared clonotypes between healthy human individuals. As for the study in general: Each donor had three CD4 naive, three CD4 memory, two CD8 naive and one CD8 memory plate.

This clone has just a few counts. The CDR3 runs 10 residues. Trimming removed 3 bases at V and 7 bases at J, with 3 bases between. From germline, CDR1 is MDHEN and CDR2 SYDVKM. The authors ran the assay at deep level. Genomic DNA of every subset was divided equally among multiple immunoSEQ plates. Clones were sequenced by immunoSEQ multiplex PCR, and TCRdb holds only the in-frame ones, with some missing. Of roughly 680,000 clones listed, just under 75% were seen once; the top ten hold less than 2%. V usage is TRBV28 and J usage is TRBJ1-2; no firm D call. The TCR comes from a woman aged 30 to 39 in good health. What was sequenced was memory CD4+ T cells sorted from blood. Sample subset: CD45RA-negative fraction. The CDR3 nucleotides are TGTGCCAGCAGTTTGGGTGGCTACACCTTC. This encodes CASSLGGYTF.